This TCR beta chain was documented in a study of shared clonotypes between healthy human individuals. Findings and caveats of the study: It was the non-shared clonotypes that had lower generation probabilities than clonotypes shared by all four donors. Memory subsets had estimated richness that was generally smaller than that of naive subsets.

Regarding this clone: Its antigen is unknown.

Deep level was the assay's run setting. Each subset's genomic DNA was shared equally among a number of immunoSEQ plates. Measured with immunoSEQ multiplex PCR; TCRdb has only the in-frame clones, and not every one. The table includes approximately 2.3 million clones, 90% to 95% detected once. Germline CDR1 is MNHEY and CDR2 is SVGAGI. Trimming stripped 0 bases from V and 0 bases from J, with 9 bases between. The CDR3 has 16 residues. The rearrangement joins TRBV6-5 to TRBJ2-1; D is possibly TRBD2 (5 bases). The source is a young man in good health. Some clones in this sample may be carry-over from other donors' samples. Input material: naive CD4+ T cells from PBMCs. Noted subset: CD45RA+ positively selected. The CDR3 reads CASSYSRLHSYNEQFF. CDR3 DNA: TGTGCCAGCAGTTACTCGAGACTACACTCCTACAATGAGCAGTTCTTC.